This TCR beta chain was identified in a study of CD8 T cells in Susac syndrome. Reverse transcription used roughly 0.5 to 1 ug RNA and random hexamers. TCRdb re-called the immunoSEQ multiplex PCR reads with MiXCR, one entry per CDR3 protein. The sample yields a few hundred thousand distinct CDR3 sequences, approximately 89% seen once. Blood CD8+ and CD4+ T cells underwent high-throughput TCR beta sequencing. The sample was CD8+ T cells from PBMCs. The sequence was obtained from a human donor with multiple sclerosis.

CDR3 protein: CATRQGMNTEAFF. The DNA of the CDR3 is TGTGCCACGCGACAGGGGATGAACACTGAAGCTTTCTTT. The chain carries TRBV19 and TRBJ1-1; TRBD1 aligns across 8 bases. V was pared by 10 bases and J by 0 bases, with 4 bases of the junction left unmatched. The CDR3 contains 13 residues. Germline V CDR1 and CDR2: LNHDA, SQIVND (reference sequence).